This T cell receptor (beta chain) comes out of a study of neurological immune-mediated disorders. Overall study findings and caveats: Levels of TCR clonal expansion peaked in HTLV-1-associated myelopathy and reached their lowest in multiple sclerosis, under those of healthy controls. No CDR3 amino acid sequences recurred among expanded clones across subjects, suggesting private repertoires in all groups.

This clonotype was counted many times. The antigen is undetermined. Time point given: longitudinal time-point 3. Unsorted libraries were generated from 2 million PBMCs. These cells had been stored in RNAlater at -80 C. 5'RACE with 10-nucleotide random UMIs produced the cDNA. In TCRdb, the 5' RACE reads were re-called with MiXCR into one record per CDR3 protein. The repertoire holds more than 50,000 distinct CDR3 sequences, with 7% to 9% as singletons. The CDR3 is 14 amino acids. The V gene's germline CDR1 is WNHNN and CDR2 SYGVQD (reference sequence). V gave up 3 bases and J gave up 2 bases, with 8 bases separating them.

The source material was PBMCs. The clonotype comes from a woman aged 40-49 years in good health. This chain uses TRBV10-1 with TRBJ2-1; D possibly corresponds to TRBD1 (5 bases). The CDR3 DNA sequence: TGCGCCAGCAGTGAAGGGGCCGCCTACAATGAGCAGTTCTTC. Protein: CASSEGAAYNEQFF.